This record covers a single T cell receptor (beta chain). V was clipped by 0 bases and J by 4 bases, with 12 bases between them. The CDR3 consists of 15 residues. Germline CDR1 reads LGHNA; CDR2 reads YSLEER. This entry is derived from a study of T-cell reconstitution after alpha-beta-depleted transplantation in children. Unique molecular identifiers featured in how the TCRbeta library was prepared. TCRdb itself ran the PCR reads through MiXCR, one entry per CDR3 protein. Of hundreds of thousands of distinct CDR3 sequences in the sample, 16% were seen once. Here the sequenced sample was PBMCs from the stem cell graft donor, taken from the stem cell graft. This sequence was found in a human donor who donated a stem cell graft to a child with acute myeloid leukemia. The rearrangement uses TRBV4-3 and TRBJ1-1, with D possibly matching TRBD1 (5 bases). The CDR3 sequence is CASSQDRRGGTEAFF. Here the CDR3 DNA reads TGCGCCAGCAGCCAAGATCGAAGGGGAGGCACTGAAGCTTTCTTT.